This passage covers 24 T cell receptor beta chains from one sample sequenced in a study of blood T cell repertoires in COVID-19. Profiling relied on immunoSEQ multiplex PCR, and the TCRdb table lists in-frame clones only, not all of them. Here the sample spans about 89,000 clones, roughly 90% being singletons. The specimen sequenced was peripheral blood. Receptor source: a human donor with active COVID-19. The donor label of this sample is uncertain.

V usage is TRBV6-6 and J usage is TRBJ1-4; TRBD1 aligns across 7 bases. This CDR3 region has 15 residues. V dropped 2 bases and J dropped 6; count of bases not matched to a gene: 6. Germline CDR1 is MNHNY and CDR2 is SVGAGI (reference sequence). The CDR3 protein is CASSYLGQIDEKLFF. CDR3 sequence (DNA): TGTGCCAGCAGTTACCTGGGACAGATCGATGAAAAACTGTTTTTT.

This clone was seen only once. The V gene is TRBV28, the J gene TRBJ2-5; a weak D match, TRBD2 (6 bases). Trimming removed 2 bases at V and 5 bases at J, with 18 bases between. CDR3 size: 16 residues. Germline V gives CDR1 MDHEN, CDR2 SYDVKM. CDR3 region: CASSLVGGAMGETQYF. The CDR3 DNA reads TGTGCCAGCAGTTTAGTGGGCGGGGCGATGGGGGAGACCCAGTACTTC. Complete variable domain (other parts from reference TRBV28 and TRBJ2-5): DVKVTQSSRYLVKRTGEKVFLECVQDMDHENMFWYRQDPGLGLRLIYFSYDVKMKEKGDIPEGYSVSREKKERFSLILESASTNQTSMYLCASSLVGGAMGETQYFGPGTRLLVL.

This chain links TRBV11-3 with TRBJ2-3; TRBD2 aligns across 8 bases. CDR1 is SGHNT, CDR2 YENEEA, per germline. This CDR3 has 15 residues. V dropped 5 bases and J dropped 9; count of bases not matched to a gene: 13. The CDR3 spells CASSPGGGEKGTQYF. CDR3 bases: TGTGCCAGCAGCCCGGGAGGGGGGGAGAAGGGCACGCAGTATTTT.

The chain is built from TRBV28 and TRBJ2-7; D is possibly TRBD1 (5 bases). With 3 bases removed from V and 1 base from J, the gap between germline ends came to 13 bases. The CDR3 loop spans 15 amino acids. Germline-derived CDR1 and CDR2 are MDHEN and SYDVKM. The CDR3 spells CASSFPQGVSYEQYF. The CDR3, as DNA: TGTGCCAGCAGTTTCCCCCAAGGGGTTTCCTACGAGCAGTACTTC.

The CDR3 loop is CASSSRGAGYTF. CDR3 nucleotides: TGTGCCAGCAGCTCCCGGGGGGCTGGCTACACCTTC. The chain carries TRBV9 and TRBJ1-2, with D perhaps matching TRBD1 (6 bases). The CDR3 length is 12 residues. Trimming removed 4 bases at V and 7 bases at J, with 11 bases between. Germline loops: CDR1 SGDLS, CDR2 YYNGEE.

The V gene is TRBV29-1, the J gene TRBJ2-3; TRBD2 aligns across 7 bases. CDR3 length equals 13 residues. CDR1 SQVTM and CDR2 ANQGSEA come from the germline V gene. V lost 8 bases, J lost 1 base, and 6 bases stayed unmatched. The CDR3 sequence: CSSGLAGTDTQYF. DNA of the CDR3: TGCAGCTCGGGGCTAGCGGGCACAGATACGCAGTATTTT.

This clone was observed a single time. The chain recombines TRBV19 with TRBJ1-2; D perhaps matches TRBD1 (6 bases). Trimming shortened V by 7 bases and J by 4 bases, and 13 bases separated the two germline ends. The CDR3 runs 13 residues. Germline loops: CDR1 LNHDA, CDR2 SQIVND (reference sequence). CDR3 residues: CASTRGGAYGYTF. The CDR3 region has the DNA TGTGCCAGTACGCGGGGGGGGGCCTATGGCTACACCTTC.

CDR3 DNA: TGTGCCAGCAGCCATGGACCGACAGATGTTCATGGCGGGGAGCTGTTTTTT. Residues: CASSHGPTDVHGGELFF. The chain joins TRBV3-1 (or the pseudogene TRBV3-2) to TRBJ2-2; tentatively, D is TRBD1 (5 bases). The CDR3 is made up of 17 amino acids. Trimming took off 3 bases at V and 7 bases at J, with 21 bases between the two ends. The V gene's germline CDR1 is LGHDT and CDR2 YNNKEL (reference sequence).

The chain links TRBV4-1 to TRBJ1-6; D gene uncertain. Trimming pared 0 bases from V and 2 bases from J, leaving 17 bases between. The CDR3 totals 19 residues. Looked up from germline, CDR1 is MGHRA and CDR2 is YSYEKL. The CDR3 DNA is TGCGCCAGCAGCCAAGATCCAAGAGGAGGTAACCCCTATAATTCACCCCTCCACTTT. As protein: CASSQDPRGGNPYNSPLHF.

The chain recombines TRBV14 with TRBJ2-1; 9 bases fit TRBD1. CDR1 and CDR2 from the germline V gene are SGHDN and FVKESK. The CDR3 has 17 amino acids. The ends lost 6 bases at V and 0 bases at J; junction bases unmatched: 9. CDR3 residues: CASSRLQGASSYNEQFF. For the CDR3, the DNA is TGTGCCAGCAGTCGACTACAGGGGGCCAGCTCCTACAATGAGCAGTTCTTC.

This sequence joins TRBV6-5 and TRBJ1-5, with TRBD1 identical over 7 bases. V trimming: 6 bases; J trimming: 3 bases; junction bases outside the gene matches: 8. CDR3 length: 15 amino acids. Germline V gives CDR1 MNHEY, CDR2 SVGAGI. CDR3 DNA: TGTGCCAGCAGACAGGGGTTACTCTCCAATCAGCCCCAGCATTTT. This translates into CASRQGLLSNQPQHF.

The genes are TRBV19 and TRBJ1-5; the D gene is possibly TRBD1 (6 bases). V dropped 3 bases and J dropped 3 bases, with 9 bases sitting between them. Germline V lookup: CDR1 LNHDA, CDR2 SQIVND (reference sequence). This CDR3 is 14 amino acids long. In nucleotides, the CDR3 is TGTGCCAGTAGTATGGGGGGGCCCAATCAGCCCCAGCATTTT. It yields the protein CASSMGGPNQPQHF.

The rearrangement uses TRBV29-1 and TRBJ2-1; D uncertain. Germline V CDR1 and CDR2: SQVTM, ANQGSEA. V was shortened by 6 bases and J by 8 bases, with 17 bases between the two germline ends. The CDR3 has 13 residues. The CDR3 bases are TGCAGCGTAGTGCCCACACAGACCGATGAGCAGTTCTTC. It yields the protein CSVVPTQTDEQFF.

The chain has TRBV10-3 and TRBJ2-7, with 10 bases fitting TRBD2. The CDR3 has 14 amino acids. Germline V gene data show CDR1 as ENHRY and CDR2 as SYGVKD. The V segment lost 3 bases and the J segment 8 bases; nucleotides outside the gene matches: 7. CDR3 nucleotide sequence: TGTGCCATCAGTGACGGTAGCGGGGGGTACCAGCAGTACTTC. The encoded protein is CAISDGSGGYQQYF.

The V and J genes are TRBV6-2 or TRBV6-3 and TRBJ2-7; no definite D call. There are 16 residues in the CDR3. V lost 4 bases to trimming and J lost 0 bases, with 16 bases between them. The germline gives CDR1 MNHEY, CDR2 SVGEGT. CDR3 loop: CASSLRIDSLSYEQYF. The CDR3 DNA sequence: TGTGCCAGCAGTTTACGGATCGATAGCCTCTCCTACGAGCAGTACTTC.

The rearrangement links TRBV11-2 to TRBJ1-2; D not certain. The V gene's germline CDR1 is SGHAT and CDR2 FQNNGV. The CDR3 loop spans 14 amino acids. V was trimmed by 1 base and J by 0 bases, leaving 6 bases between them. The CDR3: CASSLGGANYGYTF. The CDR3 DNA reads TGTGCCAGCAGCTTAGGCGGAGCTAACTATGGCTACACCTTC.

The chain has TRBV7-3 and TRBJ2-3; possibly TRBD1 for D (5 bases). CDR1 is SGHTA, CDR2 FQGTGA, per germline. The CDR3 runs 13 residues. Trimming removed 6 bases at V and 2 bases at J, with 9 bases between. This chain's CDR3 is CASSPGATDTQYF. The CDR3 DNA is TGTGCCAGCAGTCCTGGGGCCACAGATACGCAGTATTTT. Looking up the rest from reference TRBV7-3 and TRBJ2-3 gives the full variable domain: GAGVSQTPSNKVTEKGKYVELRCDPISGHTALYWYRQSLGQGPEFLIYFQGTGAADDSGLPNDRFFAVRPEGSVSTLKIQRTERGDSAVYLCASSPGATDTQYFGPGTRLTVL.

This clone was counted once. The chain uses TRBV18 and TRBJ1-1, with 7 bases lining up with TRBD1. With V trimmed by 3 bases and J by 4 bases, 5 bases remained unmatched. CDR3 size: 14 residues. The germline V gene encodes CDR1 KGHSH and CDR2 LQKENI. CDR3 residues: CASSPETGSTEAFF. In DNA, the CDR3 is TGTGCCAGCTCACCGGAGACAGGGTCCACTGAAGCTTTCTTT.

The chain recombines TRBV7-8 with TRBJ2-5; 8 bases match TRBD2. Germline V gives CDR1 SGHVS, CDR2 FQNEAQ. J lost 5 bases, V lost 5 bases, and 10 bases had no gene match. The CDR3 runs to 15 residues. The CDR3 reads CASSHPGGKQETQYF. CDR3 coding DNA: TGTGCCAGCAGCCACCCGGGGGGGAAGCAGGAGACCCAGTACTTC.

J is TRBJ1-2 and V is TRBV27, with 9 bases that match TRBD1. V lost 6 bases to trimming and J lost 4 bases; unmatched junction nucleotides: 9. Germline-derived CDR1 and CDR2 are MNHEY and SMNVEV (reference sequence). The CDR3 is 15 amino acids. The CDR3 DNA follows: TGTGCCAGCAGGCCACAGGGGGCAAATACCTATGGCTACACCTTC. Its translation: CASRPQGANTYGYTF.

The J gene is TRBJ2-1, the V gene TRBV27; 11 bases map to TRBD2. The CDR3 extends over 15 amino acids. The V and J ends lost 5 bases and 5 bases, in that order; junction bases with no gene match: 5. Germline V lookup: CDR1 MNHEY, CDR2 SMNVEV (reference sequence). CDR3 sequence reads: CASSPIAGGNNEQFF. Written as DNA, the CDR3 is TGTGCCAGCAGTCCCATAGCGGGGGGGAACAATGAGCAGTTCTTC.

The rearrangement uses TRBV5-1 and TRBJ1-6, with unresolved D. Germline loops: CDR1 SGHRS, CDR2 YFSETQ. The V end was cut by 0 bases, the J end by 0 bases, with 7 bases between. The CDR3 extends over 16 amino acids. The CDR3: CASSLAGSSYNSPLHF. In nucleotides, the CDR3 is TGCGCCAGCAGCTTGGCTGGGAGCTCCTATAATTCACCCCTCCACTTT.

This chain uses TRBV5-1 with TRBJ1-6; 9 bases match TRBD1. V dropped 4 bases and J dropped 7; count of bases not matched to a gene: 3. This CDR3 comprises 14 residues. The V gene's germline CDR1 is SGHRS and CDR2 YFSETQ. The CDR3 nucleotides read TGCGCCAGCAGCGGAGGGACAGGGAATTCACCCCTCCACTTT. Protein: CASSGGTGNSPLHF.

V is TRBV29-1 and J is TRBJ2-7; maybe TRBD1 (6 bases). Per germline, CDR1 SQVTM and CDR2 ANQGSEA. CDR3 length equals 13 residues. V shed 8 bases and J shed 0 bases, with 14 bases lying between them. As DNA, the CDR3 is TGCAGCTTTAGGACAGCTCTCTCCTACGAGCAGTACTTC. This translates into CSFRTALSYEQYF.